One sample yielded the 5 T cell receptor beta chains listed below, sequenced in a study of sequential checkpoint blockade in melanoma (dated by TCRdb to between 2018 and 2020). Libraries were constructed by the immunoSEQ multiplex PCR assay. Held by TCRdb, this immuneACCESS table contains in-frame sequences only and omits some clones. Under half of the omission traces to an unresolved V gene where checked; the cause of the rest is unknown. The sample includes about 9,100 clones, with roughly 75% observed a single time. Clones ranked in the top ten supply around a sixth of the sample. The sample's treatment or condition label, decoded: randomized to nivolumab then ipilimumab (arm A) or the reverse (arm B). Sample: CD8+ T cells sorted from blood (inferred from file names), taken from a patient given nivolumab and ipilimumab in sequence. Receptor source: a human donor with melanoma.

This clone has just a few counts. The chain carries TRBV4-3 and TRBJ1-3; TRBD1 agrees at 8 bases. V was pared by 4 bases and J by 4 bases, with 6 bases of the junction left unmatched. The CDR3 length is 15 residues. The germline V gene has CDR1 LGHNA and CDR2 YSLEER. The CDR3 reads CASSLGQGGGNTIYF. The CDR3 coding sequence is TGCGCCAGCAGCCTTGGACAGGGTGGAGGAAACACCATATATTTT.

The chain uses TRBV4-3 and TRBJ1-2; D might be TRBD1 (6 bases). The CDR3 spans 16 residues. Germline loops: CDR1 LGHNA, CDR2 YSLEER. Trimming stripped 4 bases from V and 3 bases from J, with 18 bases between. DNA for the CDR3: TGCGCCAGCAGCCCCCCCGACAGGAAGCACTACTATGGCTACACCTTC. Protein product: CASSPPDRKHYYGYTF.

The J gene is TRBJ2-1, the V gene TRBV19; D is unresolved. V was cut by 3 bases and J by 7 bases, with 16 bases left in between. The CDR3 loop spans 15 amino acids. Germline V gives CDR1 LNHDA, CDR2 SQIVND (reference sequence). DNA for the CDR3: TGTGCCAGTAGTATTACCCGGTCTATTAGAAATGAGCAGTTCTTC. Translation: CASSITRSIRNEQFF.

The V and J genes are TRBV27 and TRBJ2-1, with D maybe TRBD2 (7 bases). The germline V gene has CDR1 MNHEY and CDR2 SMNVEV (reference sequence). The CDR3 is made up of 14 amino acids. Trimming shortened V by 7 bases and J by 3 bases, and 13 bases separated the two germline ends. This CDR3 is CASMGGAYYNEQFF. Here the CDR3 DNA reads TGTGCCAGCATGGGGGGGGCCTACTACAATGAGCAGTTCTTC.

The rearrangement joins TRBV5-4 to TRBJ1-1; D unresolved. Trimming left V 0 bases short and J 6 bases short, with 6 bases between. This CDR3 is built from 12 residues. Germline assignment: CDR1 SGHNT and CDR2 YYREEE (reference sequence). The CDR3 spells CASSLGSSEAFF. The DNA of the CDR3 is TGTGCCAGCAGCTTGGGTAGTTCTGAAGCTTTCTTT.